This T cell receptor beta chain derives from a study of T-cell memory formation after mild COVID-19. Whole-study findings and limits: Prior to infection, memory already included some responding clones, suggesting cross-reactive memory joined.

In TCRdb, the 5' RACE reads were re-called with MiXCR into one record per CDR3 protein. The sample includes roughly 600,000 distinct CDR3 sequences, about 20% of them seen just once. J gave up 4 bases and V 6 bases, and 5 bases lay outside the gene matches. This CDR3 comprises 14 residues. Germline loops: CDR1 MNHEY, CDR2 SVGAGI. A word on this clonotype: The antigen is not known.

The sequenced material came from PBMCs or a T cell subset sorted from them (not recorded which). The chain links TRBV6-5 to TRBJ1-2; 10 bases match TRBD1. The sequence was obtained from an adult woman who had mild COVID-19 (a few samples of this study predate the infection). Cell type and time point are not known. The CDR3 spells CASSTGTGVYGYTF. DNA of the CDR3: TGTGCCAGCAGCACCGGGACAGGGGTCTATGGCTACACCTTC.